What follows are 8 T cell receptor beta chains derived from one specimen sequenced in a study of OX40 agonist ivuxolimab in advanced cancers. Library preparation used the immunoSEQ multiplex PCR assay. In TCRdb, the immuneACCESS table is reduced to in-frame sequences with V and J assigned. These tables do not hold every clone; where another copy was compared, an unresolved V gene accounts for under half, and the others remain unexplained. In all, the sample holds more than 60,000 clones, and 86% of those were seen once. The top ten hold over 0.9% of the sample. The source was CD4+ or CD8+ T cells sorted from blood, collected in a trial of the OX40 agonist ivuxolimab. These receptors originate from an adult with an advanced solid tumor such as melanoma, head and neck, liver or kidney cancer.

The chain joins TRBV19 to TRBJ1-1; D is unclear. The CDR3 consists of 14 residues. V was clipped by 2 bases and J by 5 bases, with 12 bases between them. Per germline, CDR1 LNHDA and CDR2 SQIVND (reference sequence). In DNA, the CDR3 is TGTGCCAGTAGTATAAAAAGGCCAGCAACTGAAGCTTTCTTT. This encodes CASSIKRPATEAFF.

CDR3 in DNA: TGTGCCAGCTCACCCCAGCGGGATGGTATGGAGACCCAGTACTTC. Protein: CASSPQRDGMETQYF. The V and J genes are TRBV18 and TRBJ2-5; 7 bases match TRBD2. CDR3 length equals 15 residues. V dropped 3 bases and J dropped 5; count of bases not matched to a gene: 9. Germline V gene lookup returns CDR1 KGHSH and CDR2 LQKENI.

A single count supports this clone. The J gene is TRBJ1-6, the V gene TRBV18; TRBD1 matches 8 bases. This CDR3 is built from 15 residues. Germline V lookup: CDR1 KGHSH, CDR2 LQKENI. J lost 10 bases, V lost 1 base, and 6 bases had no gene match. The CDR3 nucleotides read TGTGCCAGCTCACCACAGGGACAGGAAAACTCACCCCTCCACTTT. Protein sequence: CASSPQGQENSPLHF.

The CDR3 bases are TGTGCCAGCAGCGGACCCCTAGCGGGGTACCAAGAGACCCAGTACTTC. It encodes CASSGPLAGYQETQYF. The chain employs TRBV11-2 and TRBJ2-5; 9 positions match TRBD2. The CDR3 contains 16 residues. The V and J ends lost 5 bases and 0 bases, in that order; junction bases with no gene match: 7. Germline values: CDR1 SGHAT, CDR2 FQNNGV.

This clone was recorded a few times. The chain is built from TRBV2 and TRBJ2-5; tentative D call: TRBD1 (5 bases). CDR1 and CDR2 (germline): SNHLY, FYNNEI. Trimming shortened V by 11 bases and J by 2 bases, and 9 bases separated the two germline ends. The CDR3 totals 11 residues. The CDR3 nucleotides are TGTGCCGGGGCAGGGCAAGAGACCCAGTACTTC. This gives the protein CAGAGQETQYF.

The chain couples TRBV7-7 to TRBJ1-3, with D unclear. CDR1 SSHAT and CDR2 FNYEAQ come from the germline V gene (reference sequence). Trimming shortened V by 5 bases and J by 4 bases, and 6 bases separated the two germline ends. This CDR3 has 12 amino acids. CDR3 nucleotide sequence: TGTGCCAGCAGCCCGGGGGGAAACACCATATATTTT. It specifies CASSPGGNTIYF. Based on the CDR3 plus reference TRBV7-7 and TRBJ1-3, the full variable domain is GAGVSQSPRYKVTKRGQDVTLRCDPISSHATLYWYQQALGQGPEFLTYFNYEAQPDKSGLPSDRFSAERPEGSISTLTIQRTEQRDSAMYRCASSPGGNTIYFGEGSWLTVV.

The gene calls are TRBV5-1 and TRBJ2-2; TRBD1 matches at 7 bases. The germline V gene encodes CDR1 SGHRS and CDR2 YFSETQ. There are 16 residues in the CDR3. After removal of 1 base from V and 4 bases from J, the junction contained 7 bases not matched to a gene. Here the CDR3 reads CASSLRQGQTTGELFF. CDR3 DNA: TGCGCCAGCAGCTTGCGACAGGGTCAAACCACCGGGGAGCTGTTTTTT.

This chain links TRBV19 with TRBJ2-5; no reliable D call. The DNA end lines up better with TRBJ2-7; the J call may be wrong. Germline CDR1 is LNHDA and CDR2 is SQIVND (reference sequence). There are 13 residues in the CDR3. As DNA, the CDR3 is TGTGCCAGTAGTAGCGGACGGTCCTACGAGCAGTACTTC. It encodes CASSSGRSYEQYF.